The clone carrying this T cell receptor beta chain was found a few times. Its antigen remains unknown. The record originates from a study of T-cell reconstitution after alpha-beta-depleted transplantation in children. General study points: Diversity and T-cell counts at one year after transplant derived mostly from new T cells. Where alpha-beta T cells came from about two months after transplant was reportedly several hundred expanded graft clones. Some patients' high day-60 TCRbeta diversity was traced to surviving recipient T cells and thymic progenitors.

CDR1 is SGHRS and CDR2 is YFSETQ in the germline V gene. Trimming removed 4 bases at V and 8 bases at J, with 13 bases between. The CDR3 sequence is 13 residues long. A TCRbeta library incorporating unique molecular identifiers was prepared. One entry per CDR3 protein, called by TCRdb with MiXCR from the PCR reads. The sample has 530,000 or so distinct CDR3 sequences, over 25% seen once. This TCR derives from a boy under two years old with Wiskott-Aldrich syndrome, due to receive a stem cell transplant. The chain is built from TRBV5-1 and TRBJ2-1; either TRBD1 or TRBD2 may supply D (5 bases each). The sequenced sample was PBMCs, obtained before TCRalphabeta/CD19-depleted stem cell transplant. The CDR3 coding sequence is TGCGCCAGCAGCGCCGGGGCTACGGATGAGCAGTTCTTC. Translation: CASSAGATDEQFF. The variable domain in full, with the rest retrieved from reference TRBV5-1 and TRBJ2-1, is KAGVTQTPRYLIKTRGQQVTLSCSPISGHRSVSWYQQTPGQGLQFLFEYFSETQRNKGNFPGRFSGRQFSNSRSEMNVSTLELGDSALYLCASSAGATDEQFFGPGTRLTVL.